Following are 2 T cell receptor beta chains from one sample sequenced in a study of blood T cell repertoires in COVID-19. The method was immunoSEQ multiplex PCR; TCRdb's version includes in-frame clones alone and lacks a portion of them. The data show around 150,000 clones, with around 87% seen just once and approximately 4.1% held by the top ten. The source material was peripheral blood. Receptors originate from an older woman with active or convalescent COVID-19.

V gene TRBV19 combines with J gene TRBJ2-1; D perhaps matches TRBD1 (5 bases). CDR3 length equals 15 residues. Germline V gene data show CDR1 as LNHDA and CDR2 as SQIVND (reference sequence). V shed 3 bases and J shed 1 base, with 10 bases lying between them. This CDR3 is CASSIQGFSYNEQFF. In DNA, the CDR3 is TGTGCCAGTAGTATTCAGGGATTTTCCTACAATGAGCAGTTCTTC.

This clone has only one observation. The chain carries TRBV6-5 and TRBJ1-3, with a tentative D call TRBD1 (5 bases). Germline V lookup: CDR1 MNHEY, CDR2 SVGAGI. The CDR3 spans 16 residues. Trimming took 2 bases from V and 0 from J, leaving 11 bases between them. The CDR3 protein is CASSYRGSDSGNTIYF. CDR3 DNA: TGTGCCAGCAGTTACCGGGGGTCCGACTCTGGAAACACCATATATTTT.